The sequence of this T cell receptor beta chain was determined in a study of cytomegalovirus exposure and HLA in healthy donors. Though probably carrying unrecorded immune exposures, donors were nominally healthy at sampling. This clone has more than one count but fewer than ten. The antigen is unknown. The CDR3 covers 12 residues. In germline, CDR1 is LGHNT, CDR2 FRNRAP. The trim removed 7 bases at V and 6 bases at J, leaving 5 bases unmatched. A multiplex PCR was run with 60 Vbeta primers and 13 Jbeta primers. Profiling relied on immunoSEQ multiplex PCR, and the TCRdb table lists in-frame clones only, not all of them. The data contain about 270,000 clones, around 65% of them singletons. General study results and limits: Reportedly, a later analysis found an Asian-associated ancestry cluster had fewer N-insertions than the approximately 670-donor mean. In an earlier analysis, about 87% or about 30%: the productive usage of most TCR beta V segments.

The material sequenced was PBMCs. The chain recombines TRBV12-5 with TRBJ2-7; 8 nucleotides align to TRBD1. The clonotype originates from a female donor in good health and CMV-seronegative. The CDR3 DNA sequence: TGTGCTAGTGCCGAACAGGGGGGCGAGCAGTACTTC. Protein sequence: CASAEQGGEQYF.